The clone carrying this T cell receptor beta chain was seen once. Its antigen is undetermined. This same CDR3 is encoded by further DNA sequences in the sample. The source of the sample is a study of T cell responses to AZD1222 COVID-19 vaccine. Study as a whole: Second-dose groups at about 4 or about 12 weeks were pooled. Study results and caveats: Nearly half of spike-specific TCRs reportedly target variant regions that are unmutated in the B.1.351 and B.1.1.7 variants. There were mostly white British donors and more females than males, and clonal diversity was possibly underestimated.

V gave up 4 bases and J gave up 7 bases; unmatched junction bases: 8. CDR1 is LNHDA, CDR2 SQIVND, per germline (reference sequence). The CDR3 runs 15 residues. The assay was immunoSEQ multiplex PCR, and TCRdb's table has in-frame clones only and misses some. This sample yields 130,000 to 150,000 clones, of which approximately 90% are seen a single time; 5.2% belongs to the top ten. The chain combines TRBV19 with TRBJ1-5; 9 nucleotides align to TRBD1. The clonotype was recovered from an adult in good health. This material consisted of peripheral blood, taken on day 0 of AZD1222 vaccination. The CDR3 coding sequence is TGTGCCAGTAGTACCACAGGGGGCGCAGGGCAGCCCCAGCATTTT. Its translation: CASSTTGGAGQPQHF.